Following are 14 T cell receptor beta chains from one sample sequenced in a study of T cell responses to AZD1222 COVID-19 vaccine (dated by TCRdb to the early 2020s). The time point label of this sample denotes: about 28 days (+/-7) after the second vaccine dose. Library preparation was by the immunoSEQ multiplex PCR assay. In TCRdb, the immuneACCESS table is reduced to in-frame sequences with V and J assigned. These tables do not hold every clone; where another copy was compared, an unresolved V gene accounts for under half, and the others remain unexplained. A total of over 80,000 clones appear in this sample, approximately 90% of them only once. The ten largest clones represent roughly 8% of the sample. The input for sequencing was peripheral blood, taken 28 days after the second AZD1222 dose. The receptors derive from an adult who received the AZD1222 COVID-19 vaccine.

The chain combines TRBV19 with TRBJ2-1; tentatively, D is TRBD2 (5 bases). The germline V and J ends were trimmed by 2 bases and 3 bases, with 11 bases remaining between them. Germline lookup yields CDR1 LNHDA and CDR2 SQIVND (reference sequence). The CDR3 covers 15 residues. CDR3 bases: TGTGCCAGTAGTATATTACCGGGAATCTACAATGAGCAGTTCTTC. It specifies CASSILPGIYNEQFF.

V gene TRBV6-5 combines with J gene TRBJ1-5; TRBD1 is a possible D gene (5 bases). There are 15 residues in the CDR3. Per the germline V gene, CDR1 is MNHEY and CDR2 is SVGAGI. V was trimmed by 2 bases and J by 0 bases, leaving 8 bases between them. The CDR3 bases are TGTGCCAGCAGTTACGCAGGGCATAGCAATCAGCCCCAGCATTTT. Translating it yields CASSYAGHSNQPQHF.

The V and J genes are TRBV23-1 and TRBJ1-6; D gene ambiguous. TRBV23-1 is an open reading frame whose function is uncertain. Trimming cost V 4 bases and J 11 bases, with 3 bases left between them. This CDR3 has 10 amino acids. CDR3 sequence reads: CASSLPPLHF. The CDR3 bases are TGCGCCAGCAGTCTGCCACCCCTCCACTTT.

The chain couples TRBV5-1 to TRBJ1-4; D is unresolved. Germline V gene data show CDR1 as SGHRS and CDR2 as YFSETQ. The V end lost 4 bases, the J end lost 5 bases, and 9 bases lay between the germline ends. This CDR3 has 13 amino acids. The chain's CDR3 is CASSNGENEKLFF. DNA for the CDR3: TGCGCCAGCAGCAACGGGGAAAATGAAAAACTGTTTTTT.

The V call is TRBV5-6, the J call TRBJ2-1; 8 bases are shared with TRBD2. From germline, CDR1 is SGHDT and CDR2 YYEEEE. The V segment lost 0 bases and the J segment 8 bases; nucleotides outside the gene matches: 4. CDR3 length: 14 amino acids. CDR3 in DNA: TGTGCCAGCAGCTTGGCGGGAGGGCCCGATGAGCAGTTCTTC. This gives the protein CASSLAGGPDEQFF.

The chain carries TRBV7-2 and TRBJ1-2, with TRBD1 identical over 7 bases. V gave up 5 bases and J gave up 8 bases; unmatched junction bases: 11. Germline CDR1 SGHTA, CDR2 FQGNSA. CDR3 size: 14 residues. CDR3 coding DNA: TGTGCCAGCAGCACGACAGGGTCGGGATCAGGCTACACCTTC. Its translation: CASSTTGSGSGYTF. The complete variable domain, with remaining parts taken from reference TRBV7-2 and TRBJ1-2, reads GAGVSQSPSNKVTEKGKDVELRCDPISGHTALYWYRQSLGQGLEFLIYFQGNSAPDKSGLPSDRFSAERTGGSVSTLTIQRTQQEDSAVYLCASSTTGSGSGYTFGSGTRLTVV.

The CDR3 spells CASSDWPALQPQHF. For the CDR3, the DNA is TGTGCCAGCAGTGATTGGCCCGCACTTCAGCCCCAGCATTTT. The V call is TRBV6-1, the J call TRBJ1-5; no clear D. V lost 3 bases, J lost 6 bases, and 12 bases lay in between. The CDR3 is 14 amino acids. Germline lookup yields CDR1 MNHNS and CDR2 SASEGT.

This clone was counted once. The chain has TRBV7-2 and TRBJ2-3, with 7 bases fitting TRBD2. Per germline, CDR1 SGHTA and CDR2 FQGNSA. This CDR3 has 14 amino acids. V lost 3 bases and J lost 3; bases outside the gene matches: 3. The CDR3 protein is CASSFASGTDTQYF. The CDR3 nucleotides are TGTGCCAGCAGCTTCGCTAGCGGAACAGATACGCAGTATTTT.

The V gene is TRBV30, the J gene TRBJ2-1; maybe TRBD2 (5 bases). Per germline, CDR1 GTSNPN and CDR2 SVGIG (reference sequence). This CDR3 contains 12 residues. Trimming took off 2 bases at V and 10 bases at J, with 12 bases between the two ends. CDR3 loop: CAWSRPLGEQFF. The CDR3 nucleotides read TGTGCCTGGAGTAGGCCACTAGGCGAGCAGTTCTTC.

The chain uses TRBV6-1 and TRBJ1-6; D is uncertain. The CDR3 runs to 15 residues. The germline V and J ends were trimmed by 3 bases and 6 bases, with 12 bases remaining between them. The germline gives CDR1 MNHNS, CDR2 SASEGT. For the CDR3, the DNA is TGTGCCAGCAGTGATCTCAGCGGAAGTAATTCACCCCTCCACTTT. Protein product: CASSDLSGSNSPLHF.

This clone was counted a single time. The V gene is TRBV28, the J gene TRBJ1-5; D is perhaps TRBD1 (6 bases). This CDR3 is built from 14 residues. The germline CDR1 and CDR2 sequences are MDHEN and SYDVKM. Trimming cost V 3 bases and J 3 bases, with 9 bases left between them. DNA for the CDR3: TGTGCCAGCAGTTTGGACAGCCACAATCAGCCCCAGCATTTT. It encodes CASSLDSHNQPQHF.

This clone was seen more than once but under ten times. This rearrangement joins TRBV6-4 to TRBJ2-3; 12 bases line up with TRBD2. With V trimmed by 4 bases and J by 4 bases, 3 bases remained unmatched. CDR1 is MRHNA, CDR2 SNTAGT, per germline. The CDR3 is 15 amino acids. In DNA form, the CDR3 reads TGTGCCAGCAGTGCACTAGCGGGAGGTTCAGATACGCAGTATTTT. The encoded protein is CASSALAGGSDTQYF.

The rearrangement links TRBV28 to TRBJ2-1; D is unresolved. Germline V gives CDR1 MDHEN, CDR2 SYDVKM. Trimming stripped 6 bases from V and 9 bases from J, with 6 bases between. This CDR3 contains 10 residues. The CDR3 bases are TGTGCCAGCAGCTCCTTTGAGCAGTTCTTC. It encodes CASSSFEQFF. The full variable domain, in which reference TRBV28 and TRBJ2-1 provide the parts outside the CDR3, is DVKVTQSSRYLVKRTGEKVFLECVQDMDHENMFWYRQDPGLGLRLIYFSYDVKMKEKGDIPEGYSVSREKKERFSLILESASTNQTSMYLCASSSFEQFFGPGTRLTVL.

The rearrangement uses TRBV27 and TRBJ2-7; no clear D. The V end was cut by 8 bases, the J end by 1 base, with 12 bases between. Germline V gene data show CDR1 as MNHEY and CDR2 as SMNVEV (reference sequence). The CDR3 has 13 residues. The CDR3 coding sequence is TGTGCCAGCCAGGCCCGGGTGTCCTACGAGCAGTACTTC. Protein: CASQARVSYEQYF.